Listed below are T cell receptor beta chains from one sample, sequenced in a study of control samples from healthy donors and cancer patients. Produced via immunoSEQ multiplex PCR; TCRdb's table is partial and in-frame only. The sample contains around 170,000 clones, 85% to 95% of which appear only once. Sequenced sample: blood. All receptors derive from a young man in good health. Both conserved end residues are part of each CDR3. D genes are given only for firm matches. Expanded clones get a size class; other rows say once, few or many, or leave the size out.

j_call d_call clone_size cdr3_length v_call cdr3_aa cdr3_nt
TRBJ2-7 TRBD2 . 17 TRBV7-9 CASSLVSGLAGGNEQYF TGTGCCAGCAGCTTAGTTTCGGGACTAGCGGGAGGTAACGAGCAGTACTTC
TRBJ1-2 TRBD1 . 13 TRBV5-1 CASSDDREYGYTF TGCGCCAGCAGCGATGACAGGGAATATGGCTACACCTTC
TRBJ2-1 TRBD2 . 13 TRBV19 CASQRGGYNEQFF TGTGCCAGCCAGCGGGGGGGATATAATGAGCAGTTCTTC
TRBJ1-2 TRBD1 . 13 TRBV7-2 CASSFRDSRENTF TGTGCCAGCAGCTTCCGGGACAGTCGGGAAAACACCTTC
TRBJ2-2 TRBD2 . 16 TRBV14 CASSHILAGSVGELFF TGTGCCAGCAGCCACATACTAGCGGGATCGGTCGGGGAGCTGTTTTTT
TRBJ2-5 . . 14 TRBV19 CASSISRYQETQYF TGTGCCAGTAGTATCAGTCGGTATCAAGAGACCCAGTACTTC
TRBJ2-6 TRBD1 few 16 TRBV18 CASSHSTGTGANVLTF TGTGCCAGCTCACATTCGACAGGGACTGGGGCCAACGTCCTGACTTTC
TRBJ1-1 TRBD1 . 15 TRBV19 CASTLGTGLNTEAFF TGTGCCAGTACCCTCGGGACAGGGCTGAACACTGAAGCTTTCTTT
TRBJ1-1 . . 13 TRBV19 CASSNSGATEAFF TGTGCCAGTAGTAATTCCGGAGCGACTGAAGCTTTCTTT
TRBJ2-1 . . 14 TRBV19 CASSGGRSPNEQFF TGTGCCAGTAGTGGGGGGAGGTCGCCCAATGAGCAGTTCTTC
TRBJ2-7 . . 11 TRBV5-4 CASSFGQEQYF TGTGCCAGCAGCTTCGGACAGGAGCAGTACTTC
TRBJ1-6 . . 21 TRBV3-1/TRBV3-2 CASSHKYRGRGRIPLTGTLHF TGTGCCAGCAGCCATAAATACCGGGGCCGGGGACGGATCCCCCTTACGGGAACCCTCCACTTT
TRBJ2-7 TRBD2 . 11 TRBV27 CASGWGGEQYF TGTGCCAGCGGTTGGGGGGGGGAGCAGTACTTC
TRBJ2-3 . once 16 TRBV7-6 CASSLFSGPMVDTQYF TGTGCCAGCAGCTTATTCAGCGGGCCCATGGTGGATACGCAGTATTTT
TRBJ2-7 TRBD1 . 13 TRBV28 CASSLTGVYEQYF TGTGCCAGCAGTCTAACAGGGGTCTACGAGCAGTACTTC
TRBJ2-7 TRBD2 once 16 TRBV2 CASSGITPSGSQEQYF TGTGCCAGCAGTGGAATAACACCCAGCGGGAGTCAAGAGCAGTACTTC
TRBJ1-5 . . 14 TRBV7-8 CASSVGQTIQPQHF TGTGCCAGCAGCGTAGGACAGACGATCCAGCCCCAGCATTTT
TRBJ2-5 . . 16 TRBV3-1/TRBV3-2 CASSQDGRGPGRNQYF TGTGCCAGCAGCCAAGATGGTCGGGGGCCCGGCCGGAACCAGTACTTC
TRBJ2-4 . . 16 TRBV25-1 CASSDPQGGAKNIQYF TGTGCCAGCAGTGACCCTCAGGGGGGAGCCAAAAACATTCAGTACTTC
TRBJ1-2 . . 15 TRBV19 CASSMHRRDVYGYTF TGTGCCAGTAGTATGCACAGGCGAGACGTCTATGGCTACACCTTC
TRBJ2-3 TRBD1 . 17 TRBV13 CASSARVRTGRIDTQYF TGTGCCAGCAGCGCCCGGGTCAGGACAGGGAGGATAGATACGCAGTATTTT
TRBJ1-2 TRBD1 . 15 TRBV24-1 CATSDGRDRGHGYTF TGTGCCACCAGTGATGGCCGGGACAGGGGCCATGGCTACACCTTC
TRBJ2-2 . . 13 TRBV2 CASNPGSTGELFF TGTGCCAGCAACCCAGGGAGCACCGGGGAGCTGTTTTTT
TRBJ2-3 . . 12 TRBV9 CASSFRSDTQYF TGTGCCAGCAGCTTTCGAAGCGATACGCAGTATTTT
TRBJ2-7 . . 12 TRBV18 CASSPQDYEQYF TGTGCCAGCTCACCACAGGACTACGAGCAGTACTTC
TRBJ1-6 . . 15 TRBV19 CASSIGARGKSPLHF TGTGCCAGTAGTATAGGTGCCAGGGGTAAATCACCCCTCCACTTT
TRBJ1-6 . . 15 TRBV6-2/TRBV6-3 CASSRGGQTRSPLHF TGTGCCAGCAGCCGAGGGGGGCAAACCCGTTCACCCCTCCACTTT
TRBJ2-6 . . 16 TRBV5-4 CASQRGSQSGANVLTF TGTGCCAGCCAAAGGGGTTCCCAATCTGGGGCCAACGTCCTGACTTTC
TRBJ1-6 TRBD1 few 15 TRBV28 CASSLRDRDGSPLHF TGTGCCAGCAGTTTACGGGACAGGGACGGTTCACCCCTCCACTTT
TRBJ2-5 TRBD2 . 15 TRBV3-1/TRBV3-2 CASRRGGGGEETQYF TGTGCCAGCAGAAGAGGCGGGGGAGGGGAAGAGACCCAGTACTTC
TRBJ1-5 TRBD1 . 16 TRBV23-1 CASSQVQGAQGQPQHF TGCGCCAGCAGTCAGGTCCAGGGGGCACAGGGGCAGCCCCAGCATTTT
TRBJ2-5 . once 15 TRBV5-5 CASSLRQAIQETQYF TGTGCCAGCAGCTTGAGACAGGCGATCCAAGAGACCCAGTACTTC
TRBJ2-2 TRBD2 . 18 TRBV7-6 CASSPRTRRAPSTGELFF TGTGCCAGCAGCCCTCGGACTAGACGGGCTCCGAGCACCGGGGAGCTGTTTTTT
TRBJ1-1 . . 12 TRBV6-1 CASSEKRLEAFF TGTGCCAGCAGTGAAAAGCGCTTGGAAGCTTTCTTT
TRBJ1-5 . . 15 TRBV21-1 CASSKARQGIKPQHF TGTGCCAGCAGCAAAGCGAGGCAGGGAATAAAGCCCCAGCATTTT
TRBJ2-3 TRBD2 once 16 TRBV7-9 CASSLARGRGTDTQYF TGTGCCAGCAGCTTAGCGCGGGGGAGAGGAACAGATACGCAGTATTTT
TRBJ1-2 . . 13 TRBV4-1 CASSRRDAIGYTF TGCGCCAGCAGCCGTCGGGACGCCATCGGCTACACCTTC
TRBJ1-1 . few 12 TRBV10-3 CAIGPTNTEAFF TGTGCCATCGGACCGACGAACACTGAAGCTTTCTTT
TRBJ2-7 TRBD2 . 14 TRBV20-1 CSASLAGGLYEQYF TGCAGTGCTAGTCTGGCGGGAGGGCTCTACGAGCAGTACTTC
TRBJ2-1 . . 15 TRBV7-9 CASSPRSGPNNEQFF TGTGCCAGCAGCCCGAGGTCGGGACCTAACAATGAGCAGTTCTTC
TRBJ1-2 TRBD1 . 14 TRBV18 CASSPTGANYGYTF TGTGCCAGCTCACCGACAGGGGCCAACTATGGCTACACCTTC
TRBJ1-5 TRBD1 few 15 TRBV19 CASSIGTGSNQPQHF TGTGCCAGTAGTATCGGGACAGGGAGCAATCAGCCCCAGCATTTT
TRBJ1-6 . few 13 TRBV14 CASSQGVGAPLHF TGTGCCAGCAGCCAGGGCGTCGGGGCACCCCTCCACTTT
TRBJ1-5 . . 15 TRBV30 CAWSVRSYSNQPQHF TGTGCCTGGAGTGTACGTTCGTATAGCAATCAGCCCCAGCATTTT
TRBJ1-2 . . 13 TRBV30 CAWKNGGSYGYTF TGTGCCTGGAAGAATGGCGGAAGCTATGGCTACACCTTC
TRBJ1-1 . . 15 TRBV27 CASCQYPGAYTEAFF TGTGCCAGCTGTCAGTATCCAGGGGCATACACTGAAGCTTTCTTT
TRBJ2-7 . . 13 TRBV18 CASSLTSSYEQYF TGTGCCAGCTCACTAACTTCCTCCTACGAGCAGTACTTC
TRBJ1-5 . . 15 TRBV7-9 CASSLGWGGDQPQHF TGTGCCAGCAGCTTAGGGTGGGGCGGGGATCAGCCCCAGCATTTT
TRBJ1-4 . few 12 TRBV28 CASGSLNEKLFF TGTGCCAGCGGCAGCTTAAATGAAAAACTGTTTTTT
TRBJ2-3 . . 13 TRBV7-6 CASSLAYRDTQYF TGTGCCAGCAGCTTAGCTTACAGAGATACGCAGTATTTT
TRBJ1-1 TRBD1 once 14 TRBV19 CASTSRQGGTEAFF TGTGCCAGTACTTCAAGACAGGGGGGTACTGAAGCTTTCTTT
TRBJ1-5 . once 13 TRBV18 CASSSADNQPQHF TGTGCCAGCTCATCCGCAGACAATCAGCCCCAGCATTTT
TRBJ2-1 . . 14 TRBV3-1/TRBV3-2 CASRIRANSPEQFF TGTGCCAGCAGAATTAGGGCGAACTCCCCTGAGCAGTTCTTC
TRBJ2-7 . . 15 TRBV5-4 CASSPGLGASYEQYF TGTGCCAGCAGCCCGGGACTTGGGGCTTCCTACGAGCAGTACTTC